A selection of T cell receptor beta chains follows, all from one sample in a study of blood T cell repertoires in COVID-19. Assay used: immunoSEQ multiplex PCR; TCRdb lists only in-frame clones, some missing. The sample has about 200,000 clones, roughly nine tenths seen once. Sample: peripheral blood. Receptors were obtained from a man aged 25 to 40 with acute or convalescent COVID-19. Each CDR3 is given with its conserved first and last residue. A D gene is named only where the DNA matches it firmly. Clone size is stated in some rows and not others, as once, few, many or a class when expanded.

D gene	V gene	clone size	J gene	CDR3 DNA	CDR3 protein
TRBD1	TRBV2	once	TRBJ1-6	TGTGCCAGCAGCACCAGCGGACAGGGGGTGTCTTCACCCCTCCACTTT	CASSTSGQGVSSPLHF
TRBD2	TRBV5-4	-	TRBJ2-2	TGTGCCAGCAGCTGGGGACTAGCGGATTACACCGGGGAGCTGTTTTTT	CASSWGLADYTGELFF
TRBD2	TRBV13	-	TRBJ2-3	TGTGCCAGCAGCTTAAATAGCGGGGGGGCGACAGATACGCAGTATTTT	CASSLNSGGATDTQYF
TRBD1	TRBV29-1	-	TRBJ2-4	TGCAGCGTTGTTTTTTGGGACAGGGGGTTAGCCAAAAACATTCAGTACTTC	CSVVFWDRGLAKNIQYF
TRBD1	TRBV6-4	once	TRBJ2-2	TGTGCCAGCAGTGACTCAGGGACAGGCACCGGGGAGCTGTTTTTT	CASSDSGTGTGELFF
-	TRBV18	-	TRBJ2-3	TGTGCCAGCTCCGGTGGTGTGGCAGGTACGCAGTATTTT	CASSGGVAGTQYF
-	TRBV5-1	medium-sized	TRBJ1-1	TGCGCCAGCAGCTTGGCAGCAGGTTGGAACACTGAAGCTTTCTTT	CASSLAAGWNTEAFF
TRBD1	TRBV18	-	TRBJ2-3	TGTGCCAGCTCAAGAGGACAGGGGCAGTATTTT	CASSRGQGQYF
-	TRBV6-5	-	TRBJ1-5	TGTGCCAGCAGTCGGGACTCTACCGGCAATCAGCCCCAGCATTTT	CASSRDSTGNQPQHF
-	TRBV5-5	few	TRBJ2-2	TGTGCCAGCAGCTTGGACGGGGGAAGGGGGGAGCTGTTTTTT	CASSLDGGRGELFF
-	TRBV19	-	TRBJ1-5	TGTGCCAGCTCCCCGGGACAAGTGGGGCAGCCCCAGCATTTT	CASSPGQVGQPQHF
-	TRBV30	-	TRBJ2-1	TGTGCCTGGGCCCCGGGCAATGAGCAGTTCTTC	CAWAPGNEQFF
-	TRBV6-6	-	TRBJ2-1	TGTGCCAGCAGTTACTCGAGCCGGGGGGCGGGGAATGAGCAGTTCTTC	CASSYSSRGAGNEQFF
TRBD2	TRBV6-6	-	TRBJ2-2	TGTGCCAGCAGTTACTCTGGCGGGGGGAACACCGGGGAGCTGTTTTTT	CASSYSGGGNTGELFF
-	TRBV19	-	TRBJ1-5	TGTGCCAGTAGTATAGAACGGGGAAGCAATCAGCCCCAGCATTTT	CASSIERGSNQPQHF
-	TRBV7-3	-	TRBJ1-5	TGTGCCAGCAGCTTGACAGTTTCTCAGCCCCAGCATTTT	CASSLTVSQPQHF
-	TRBV28	-	TRBJ2-5	TGTGCCAGTGCGACAGGTAAAGAGACCCAGTACTTC	CASATGKETQYF
TRBD2	TRBV5-1	-	TRBJ2-7	TGCGCCAGCAGCCTTACTAGCGGGCCCTCGCGGGAGCAGTACTTC	CASSLTSGPSREQYF
-	TRBV6-5	-	TRBJ1-4	TGTGCCAGCAGGGGGGGGCCTGCTAATGAAAAACTGTTTTTT	CASRGGPANEKLFF
-	TRBV19	-	TRBJ1-6	TGTGCCAGTAGTACCCCGAGAAGCTCCTATAATTCACCCCTCCACTTT	CASSTPRSSYNSPLHF
TRBD1	TRBV14	-	TRBJ2-1	TGTGCCAGCAGCCAAGGACTTAACAGGGGAGATGAGCAGTTCTTC	CASSQGLNRGDEQFF
-	TRBV3-1/TRBV3-2	-	TRBJ2-1	TGTGCCAGCAGAGGAACGGGAGAGGGTAGTGAGCAGTTCTTC	CASRGTGEGSEQFF
TRBD2	TRBV7-8	-	TRBJ2-1	TGTGCCAGCAGCCATAAGACTAGCGGGAGTACGGGACTCAATGAGCAGTTCTTC	CASSHKTSGSTGLNEQFF
TRBD2	TRBV28	once	TRBJ2-1	TGTGCCAGCAGTTTAGCGGTAGCGGGCACAGAAGAGCAGTTCTTC	CASSLAVAGTEEQFF